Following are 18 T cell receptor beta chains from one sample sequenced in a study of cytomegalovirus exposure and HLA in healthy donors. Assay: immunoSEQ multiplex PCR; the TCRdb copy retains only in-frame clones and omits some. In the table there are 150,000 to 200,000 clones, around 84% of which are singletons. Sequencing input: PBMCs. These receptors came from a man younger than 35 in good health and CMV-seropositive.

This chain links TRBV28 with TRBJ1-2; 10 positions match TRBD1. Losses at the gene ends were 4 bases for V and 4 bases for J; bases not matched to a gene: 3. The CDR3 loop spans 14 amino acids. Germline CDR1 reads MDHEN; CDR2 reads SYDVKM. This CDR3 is CASSWDRGFYGYTF. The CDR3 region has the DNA TGTGCCAGCAGTTGGGACAGGGGCTTCTATGGCTACACCTTC.

The chain's CDR3 is CASRWGPYEQYF. The CDR3 nucleotides read TGTGCCAGCAGATGGGGGCCCTACGAGCAGTACTTC. V gene TRBV27 combines with J gene TRBJ2-7; weak D call: TRBD1 (6 bases). V was pared by 6 bases and J by 2 bases, with 8 bases between. Per the germline V gene, CDR1 is MNHEY and CDR2 is SMNVEV (reference sequence). This CDR3 region has 12 residues.

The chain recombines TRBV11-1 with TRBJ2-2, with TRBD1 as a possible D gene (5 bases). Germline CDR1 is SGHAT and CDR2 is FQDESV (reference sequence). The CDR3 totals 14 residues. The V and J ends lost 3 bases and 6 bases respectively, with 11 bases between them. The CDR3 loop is CASSFVRVSGELFF. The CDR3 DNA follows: TGTGCCAGCAGCTTCGTCAGGGTGTCCGGGGAGCTGTTTTTT.

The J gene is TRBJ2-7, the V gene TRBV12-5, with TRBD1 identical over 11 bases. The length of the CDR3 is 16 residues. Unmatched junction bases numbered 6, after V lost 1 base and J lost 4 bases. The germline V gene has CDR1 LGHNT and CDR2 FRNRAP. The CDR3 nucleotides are TGTGCTAGTGGTTTGGCGACGGGACAGGGGGTTTACGAGCAGTACTTC. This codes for CASGLATGQGVYEQYF.

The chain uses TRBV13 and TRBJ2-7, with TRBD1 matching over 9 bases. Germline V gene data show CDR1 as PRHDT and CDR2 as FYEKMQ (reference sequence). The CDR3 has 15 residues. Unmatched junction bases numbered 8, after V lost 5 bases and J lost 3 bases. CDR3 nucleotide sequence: TGTGCCAGCAGCCCCGGGACAGGGAACGTCTACGAGCAGTACTTC. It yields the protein CASSPGTGNVYEQYF.

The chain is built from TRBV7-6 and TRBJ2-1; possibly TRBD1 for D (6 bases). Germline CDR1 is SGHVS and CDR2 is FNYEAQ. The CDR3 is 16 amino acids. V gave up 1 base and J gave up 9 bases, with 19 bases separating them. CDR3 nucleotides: TGTGCCAGCAGCTTAGGCCCGGGACATACCCTAGGTGAGCAGTTCTTC. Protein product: CASSLGPGHTLGEQFF.

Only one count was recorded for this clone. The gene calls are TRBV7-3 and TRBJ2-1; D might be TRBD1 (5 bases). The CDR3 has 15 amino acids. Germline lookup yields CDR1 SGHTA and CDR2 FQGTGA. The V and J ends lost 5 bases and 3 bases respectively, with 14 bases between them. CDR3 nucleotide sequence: TGTGCCAGCAGCACGGTGGGGCGGATCTACAATGAGCAGTTCTTC. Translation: CASSTVGRIYNEQFF.

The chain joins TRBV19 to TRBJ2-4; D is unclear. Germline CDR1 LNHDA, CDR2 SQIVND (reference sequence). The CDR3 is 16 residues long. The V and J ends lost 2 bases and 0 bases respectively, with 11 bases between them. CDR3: CASSIQSTLAKNIQYF. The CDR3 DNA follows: TGTGCCAGTAGTATACAATCCACTTTAGCCAAAAACATTCAGTACTTC.

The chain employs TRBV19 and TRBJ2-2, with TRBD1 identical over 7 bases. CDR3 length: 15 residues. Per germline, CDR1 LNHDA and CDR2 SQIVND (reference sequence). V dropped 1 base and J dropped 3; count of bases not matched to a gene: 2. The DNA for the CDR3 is TGTGCCAGTAGTATAGGGACAGGAGACACCGGGGAGCTGTTTTTT. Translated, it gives CASSIGTGDTGELFF.

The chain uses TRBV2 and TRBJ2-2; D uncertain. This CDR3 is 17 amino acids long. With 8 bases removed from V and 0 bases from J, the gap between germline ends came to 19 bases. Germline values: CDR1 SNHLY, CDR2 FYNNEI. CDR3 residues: CASDLRVSAANTGELFF. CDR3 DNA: TGTGCCAGCGACCTCCGGGTCTCGGCCGCGAACACCGGGGAGCTGTTTTTT.

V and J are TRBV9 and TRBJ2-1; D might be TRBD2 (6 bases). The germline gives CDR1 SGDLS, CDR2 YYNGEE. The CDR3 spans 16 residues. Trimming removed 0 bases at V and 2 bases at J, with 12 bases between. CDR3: CASSVAWGDAYNEQFF. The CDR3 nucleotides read TGTGCCAGCAGCGTAGCTTGGGGGGATGCCTACAATGAGCAGTTCTTC.

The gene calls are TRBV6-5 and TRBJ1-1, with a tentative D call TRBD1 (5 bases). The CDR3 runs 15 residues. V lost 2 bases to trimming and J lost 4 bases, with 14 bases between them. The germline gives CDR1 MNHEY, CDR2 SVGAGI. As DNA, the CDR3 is TGTGCCAGCAGTTACCTCAGTGTTAGGGGCACTGAAGCTTTCTTT. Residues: CASSYLSVRGTEAFF.

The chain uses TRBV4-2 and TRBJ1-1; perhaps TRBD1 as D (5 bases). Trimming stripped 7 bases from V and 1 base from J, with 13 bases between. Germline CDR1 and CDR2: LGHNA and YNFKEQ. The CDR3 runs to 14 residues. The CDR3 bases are TGTGCCAGCACCTCAGGGATCACGAACACTGAAGCTTTCTTT. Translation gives CASTSGITNTEAFF.

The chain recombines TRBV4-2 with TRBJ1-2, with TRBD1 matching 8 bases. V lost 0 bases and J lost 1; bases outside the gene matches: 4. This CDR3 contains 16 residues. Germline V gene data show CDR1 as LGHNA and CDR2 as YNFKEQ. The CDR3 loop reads CASSQDDRGSNYGYTF. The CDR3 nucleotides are TGTGCCAGCAGCCAAGATGACAGGGGAAGTAACTATGGCTACACCTTC.

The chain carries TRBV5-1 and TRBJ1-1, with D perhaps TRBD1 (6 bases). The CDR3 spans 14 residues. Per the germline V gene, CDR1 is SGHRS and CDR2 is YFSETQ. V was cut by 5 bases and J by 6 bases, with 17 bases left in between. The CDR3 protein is CASRSSRGEAEAFF. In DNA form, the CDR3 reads TGCGCCAGCAGGTCGAGCAGGGGAGAGGCTGAAGCTTTCTTT.

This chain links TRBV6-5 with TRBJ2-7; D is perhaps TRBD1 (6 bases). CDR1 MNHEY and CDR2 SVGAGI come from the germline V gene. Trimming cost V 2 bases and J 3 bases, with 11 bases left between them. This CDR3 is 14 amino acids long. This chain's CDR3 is CASSYVDSRYEQYF. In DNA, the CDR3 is TGTGCCAGCAGTTACGTGGACAGCCGCTACGAGCAGTACTTC.

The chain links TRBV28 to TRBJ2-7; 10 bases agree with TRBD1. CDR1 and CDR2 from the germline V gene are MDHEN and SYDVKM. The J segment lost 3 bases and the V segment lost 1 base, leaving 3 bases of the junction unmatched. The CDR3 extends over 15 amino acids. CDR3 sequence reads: CASSLSGTGDYEQYF. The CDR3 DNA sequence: TGTGCCAGCAGTTTATCAGGGACAGGGGACTACGAGCAGTACTTC. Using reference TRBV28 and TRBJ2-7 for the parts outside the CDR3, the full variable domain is DVKVTQSSRYLVKRTGEKVFLECVQDMDHENMFWYRQDPGLGLRLIYFSYDVKMKEKGDIPEGYSVSREKKERFSLILESASTNQTSMYLCASSLSGTGDYEQYFGPGTRLTVT.

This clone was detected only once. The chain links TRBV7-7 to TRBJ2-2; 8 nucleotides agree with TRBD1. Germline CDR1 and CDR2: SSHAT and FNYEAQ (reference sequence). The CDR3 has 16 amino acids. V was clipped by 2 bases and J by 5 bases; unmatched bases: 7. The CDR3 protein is CASSLMSGGLTGELFF. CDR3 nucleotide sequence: TGTGCCAGCAGCTTAATGTCAGGGGGCTTAACCGGGGAGCTGTTTTTT.